This T cell receptor beta chain was recorded in a study of T cell responses to AZD1222 COVID-19 vaccine. Turning to the study itself: Pooling was applied to second doses at about 4 or about 12 weeks.

Per germline, CDR1 KGHDR and CDR2 SFDVKD. The CDR3 spans 13 residues. The V end was cut by 6 bases, the J end by 4 bases, with 11 bases between. Here immunoSEQ multiplex PCR was the method, and the copy in TCRdb shows in-frame clones only, minus some. This table holds about 120,000 clones, more than 75% found once. Comment on this clone: Its antigen is currently unknown.

Study-level points and caveats: Only after the peak T cell response were repertoires sampled. The CD4 TCRs associated with vaccination extended across spike and predominated at 160-218 and 743-854. The donor group comprised mostly white British people and more females; the analysis possibly underestimated clonal diversity.

This sequence originates from an adult in good health. The V call is TRBV24-1, the J call TRBJ1-1, with D unclear. Sequencing used peripheral blood, obtained on day 0 of AZD1222 vaccination. The CDR3 DNA is TGTGCCACCAGTCAGTTGGGAATCACTGAAGCTTTCTTT. Translating gives CATSQLGITEAFF.